Described below is a single T cell receptor (beta chain) sequence and its context. Its antigen is not identified. Reverse transcribing all isolated RNA meant expressed TCRB transcripts were sequenced. Assay: immunoSEQ multiplex PCR; the TCRdb copy retains only in-frame clones and omits some. The table records under 850,000 clones, 13% of them present only once. The CDR3 is 14 amino acids. The germline V gene has CDR1 SGHRS and CDR2 YFSETQ. V lost 1 base and J 4 bases, leaving 11 bases between the germline ends. The data are from a study of beta chain features in type 1 diabetes. Study results and caveats: Patients and controls would be equally affected if PCR favored shorter templates. A moderate, significant TCRB CDR3 shortening appeared in type 1 diabetes across four CD4+ subsets. In the patient group, naive, central memory and Treg TCRB repertoires seemed more alike than in the healthy donor group.

V and J are TRBV5-1 and TRBJ1-2; D gene ambiguous. The receptor was derived from a man aged 18-30 years with type 1 diabetes. Sequencing used naive CD4+ T cells from blood. The CDR3 sequence is CASSLQTPTYGYTF. For the CDR3, the DNA is TGCGCCAGCAGCTTGCAGACTCCTACCTATGGCTACACCTTC.